These 25 T cell receptor beta chains share one sample of origin, sequenced in a study of T cell responses to AZD1222 COVID-19 vaccine listed by TCRdb under 2021. What the time point label conveys for this sample: about 28 days (+/-7) after the second vaccine dose. Library preparation was by the immunoSEQ multiplex PCR assay. TCRdb mirrors the immuneACCESS table, restricted to in-frame sequences. Some clones are absent from its copies; in checked studies, under half trace to an unresolved V gene, and the reason for the others is unknown. The sample yields roughly 170,000 clones; approximately 94% were counted once. Around 1.6% of the sample rests with the top ten. The source was peripheral blood, collected 28 days after the second AZD1222 dose. The receptors derive from an adult who received the AZD1222 COVID-19 vaccine.

The chain joins TRBV5-5 to TRBJ1-1, with 10 bases matching TRBD1. This CDR3 is built from 15 residues. Germline V gene lookup returns CDR1 SGHKS and CDR2 YYEKEE (reference sequence). Trimming cost V 3 bases and J 1 base; bases outside gene matches: 3. In DNA, the CDR3 is TGTGCCAGCAGCTACCGGACAGGGGGGAACACTGAAGCTTTCTTT. The encoded protein is CASSYRTGGNTEAFF.

The chain has TRBV18 and TRBJ1-1; 7 bases align to TRBD1. The germline CDR1 and CDR2 sequences are KGHSH and LQKENI. V lost 1 base to trimming and J lost 6 bases; unmatched junction nucleotides: 5. The CDR3 covers 14 residues. The CDR3 bases are TGTGCCAGCTCACCACAGACAGGGTGGGCTGAAGCTTTCTTT. Protein: CASSPQTGWAEAFF.

This clone was observed a single time. This chain uses TRBV15 with TRBJ1-2, with 7 bases matching TRBD1. The V and J ends lost 4 bases and 4 bases, in that order; junction bases with no gene match: 18. CDR1 LNHNV and CDR2 YYDKDF come from the germline V gene (reference sequence). The CDR3 has 18 amino acids. The CDR3 spells CATSTQGGQRLVGYGYTF. The CDR3, as DNA: TGTGCCACCAGCACCCAGGGGGGACAGCGACTTGTCGGCTATGGCTACACCTTC.

V and J are TRBV24-1 and TRBJ1-1; D may be TRBD1 (5 bases). Germline CDR1 KGHDR, CDR2 SFDVKD. V was cut by 5 bases and J by 7 bases, with 10 bases left in between. This CDR3 spans 12 amino acids. The CDR3 nucleotides are TGTGCCACCAGTGCCGGGGGGGGTGAAGCTTTCTTT. It encodes CATSAGGGEAFF.

The chain links TRBV28 to TRBJ2-7, with D possibly called TRBD1 or TRBD2 (5 bases each). There are 13 residues in the CDR3. V lost 7 bases to trimming and J lost 5 bases, with 15 bases between them. Germline loops: CDR1 MDHEN, CDR2 SYDVKM. CDR3 DNA: TGTGCCAGCATCCTCAGGGAGCGCAACGAGCAGTACTTC. It codes for CASILRERNEQYF.

The J gene is TRBJ2-7, the V gene TRBV2, with TRBD1 matching 9 bases. In germline, CDR1 is SNHLY, CDR2 FYNNEI. Losses at the gene ends were 5 bases for V and 3 bases for J; bases not matched to a gene: 8. This CDR3 spans 15 amino acids. Written as DNA, the CDR3 is TGTGCCAGCAGTCGTCCGGGACAGGGAAGCTACGAGCAGTACTTC. Amino acid sequence: CASSRPGQGSYEQYF. Full variable domain (remainder filled in from reference TRBV2 and TRBJ2-7): EPEVTQTPSHQVTQMGQEVILRCVPISNHLYFYWYRQILGQKVEFLVSFYNNEISEKSEIFDDQFSVERPDGSNFTLKIRSTKLEDSAMYFCASSRPGQGSYEQYFGPGTRLTVT.

The rearrangement uses TRBV5-8 and TRBJ2-3; D might be TRBD2 (6 bases). CDR1 is SGHTS and CDR2 is YDEGEE in the germline V gene. This CDR3 contains 15 residues. The V and J ends lost 0 bases and 0 bases respectively, with 8 bases between them. The CDR3 region is CASSLGLASTDTQYF. In DNA, the CDR3 is TGTGCCAGCAGCTTGGGCCTAGCGAGCACAGATACGCAGTATTTT.

This chain uses TRBV10-2 with TRBJ2-7; 8 positions match TRBD1. V shed 6 bases and J 9 bases; nucleotides not matched to a gene: 10. Germline V gives CDR1 WSHSY, CDR2 SAAADI. The CDR3 loop spans 13 amino acids. CDR3 in DNA: TGCGCCAGCAGCATGGACAGGGCTTTGCGGCAGTACTTC. This encodes CASSMDRALRQYF.

This chain joins TRBV2 and TRBJ2-4, with D maybe TRBD2 (5 bases). V was shortened by 4 bases and J by 5 bases, with 15 bases between the two germline ends. Germline V gene lookup returns CDR1 SNHLY and CDR2 FYNNEI. CDR3 length: 15 amino acids. CDR3: CASSALGVGENIQYF. CDR3 in DNA: TGTGCCAGCAGTGCTCTCGGGGTGGGCGAAAACATTCAGTACTTC.

The CDR3 loop reads CASSRAGTGNTYEQYF. CDR3 in DNA: TGTGCCAGCAGCCGGGCGGGGACAGGGAATACCTACGAGCAGTACTTC. The chain is built from TRBV5-4 and TRBJ2-7, with 9 bases lining up with TRBD1. CDR1 is SGHNT, CDR2 YYREEE, per germline (reference sequence). J was trimmed by 2 bases and V by 4 bases; bases with no gene match: 10. The CDR3 has 16 residues.

This sequence joins TRBV28 and TRBJ1-2; the D is unclear. Trimming left V 4 bases short and J 0 bases short, with 15 bases between. The germline V gene has CDR1 MDHEN and CDR2 SYDVKM. This CDR3 is 16 amino acids long. CDR3 protein: CASSSAAAVPNYGYTF. The CDR3 region has the DNA TGTGCCAGCAGTTCCGCCGCGGCAGTACCTAACTATGGCTACACCTTC.

This chain links TRBV6-6 with TRBJ1-6; 11 positions agree with TRBD1. Per the germline V gene, CDR1 is MNHNY and CDR2 is SVGAGI (reference sequence). The CDR3 covers 17 residues. Unmatched junction bases numbered 10, after V lost 5 bases and J lost 7 bases. DNA of the CDR3: TGTGCCAGCAGTCGCGCTCGAGGGACAGGGGGAAATTCACCCCTCCACTTT. This translates into CASSRARGTGGNSPLHF.

The chain has TRBV15 and TRBJ1-1; TRBD1 might be the D (5 bases). This CDR3 is built from 15 residues. Deletions cut 2 bases from V and 5 bases from J, with 15 bases between. CDR1 LNHNV and CDR2 YYDKDF come from the germline V gene (reference sequence). The CDR3 nucleotides read TGTGCCACCAGCAGAATCAGGGTTAGTTTGACTGAAGCTTTCTTT. Protein sequence: CATSRIRVSLTEAFF.

The chain joins TRBV19 to TRBJ1-2; a possible D gene is TRBD1 (5 bases). CDR1 and CDR2 from the germline V gene are LNHDA and SQIVND (reference sequence). The CDR3 has 11 residues. V was cut by 4 bases and J by 8 bases, with 8 bases left in between. The CDR3 protein is CASSTGNGYTF. As DNA, the CDR3 is TGTGCCAGTAGTACAGGGAACGGCTACACCTTC.

V gene TRBV7-9 combines with J gene TRBJ2-1; 11 bases align to TRBD2. The V segment lost 1 base and the J segment 2 bases; nucleotides outside the gene matches: 1. Germline V gene sequence: CDR1 SEHNR, CDR2 FQNEAQ (reference sequence). The CDR3 contains 16 residues. The CDR3 loop reads CASSLGGLAAYNEQFF. The CDR3 DNA follows: TGTGCCAGCAGCTTAGGGGGACTAGCGGCCTACAATGAGCAGTTCTTC.

To note about this clone: Its ends do not fully match the called genes, so a read error is possible. DNA for the CDR3: TGTGCTAGCAGCCTCACAGGGGAGTTTGTGAATGAGCAGTTCTTC. It specifies CASSLTGEFVNEQFF. This chain links TRBV7-7 with TRBJ2-1, with 7 bases that match TRBD1. Germline assignment: CDR1 SSHAT and CDR2 FNYEAQ (reference sequence). The CDR3 sequence is 15 residues long. Supplemented by reference TRBV7-7 and TRBJ2-1, the full variable domain reads GAGVSQSPRYKVTKRGQDVTLRCDPISSHATLYWYQQALGQGPEFLTYFNYEAQPDKSGLPSDRFSAERPEGSISTLTIQRTEQRDSAMYRCASSLTGEFVNEQFFGPGTRLTVL.

V gene TRBV5-4 combines with J gene TRBJ1-2; a possible D gene is TRBD1 (5 bases). CDR1 is SGHNT and CDR2 is YYREEE in the germline V gene (reference sequence). Trimming stripped 5 bases from V and 4 bases from J, with 9 bases between. This CDR3 is built from 12 residues. This chain's CDR3 is CASRGGAYGYTF. DNA of the CDR3: TGTGCCAGCAGAGGAGGGGCCTATGGCTACACCTTC.

This clone has a single count. The CDR3 nucleotides read TGTGCCAGCAGCCAGTATGGAAACACTGAAGCTTTCTTT. This codes for CASSQYGNTEAFF. The genes are TRBV5-4 and TRBJ1-1; unclear D gene. Germline V lookup: CDR1 SGHNT, CDR2 YYREEE (reference sequence). The CDR3 is 13 residues long. V was cut by 4 bases and J by 2 bases, with 9 bases left in between.

DNA of the CDR3: TGTGCCACCAGCAGCCGGTTGTGGGCTGAAGCTTTCTTT. As protein: CATSSRLWAEAFF. The chain links TRBV15 to TRBJ1-1; no firm D call. Germline CDR1 and CDR2: LNHNV and YYDKDF (reference sequence). CDR3 length: 13 residues. Trimming pared 3 bases from V and 6 bases from J, leaving 11 bases between.

The rearrangement joins TRBV12-5 to TRBJ1-1; 7 nucleotides align to TRBD1. Germline CDR1 reads LGHNT; CDR2 reads FRNRAP. V dropped 1 base and J dropped 1; count of bases not matched to a gene: 3. The CDR3 extends over 15 amino acids. The CDR3 here is CASGLADRANTEAFF. The CDR3 DNA is TGTGCTAGTGGTTTGGCTGACAGGGCGAACACTGAAGCTTTCTTT.

This rearrangement joins TRBV2 to TRBJ2-1; D remains unclear. The CDR3 is 13 residues long. Trimming left V 6 bases short and J 2 bases short, with 8 bases between. Germline loops: CDR1 SNHLY, CDR2 FYNNEI. CDR3 residues: CASSIDPYNEQFF. The CDR3 coding sequence is TGTGCCAGCAGCATTGACCCCTACAATGAGCAGTTCTTC.

The V gene is TRBV27, the J gene TRBJ2-1, with D perhaps matching TRBD1 (5 bases). Trimming pared 3 bases from V and 5 bases from J, leaving 23 bases between. Per the germline V gene, CDR1 is MNHEY and CDR2 is SMNVEV (reference sequence). CDR3 length: 18 residues. The CDR3 spells CASSLIPPQVSFNNEQFF. DNA for the CDR3: TGTGCCAGCAGTTTGATCCCCCCACAGGTATCCTTTAACAATGAGCAGTTCTTC.

This chain uses TRBV9 with TRBJ2-7, with TRBD2 matching over 7 bases. The CDR3 runs 16 residues. The trim removed 0 bases at V and 0 bases at J, leaving 6 bases unmatched. Germline loops: CDR1 SGDLS, CDR2 YYNGEE. CDR3 region: CASSVGVGGSSYEQYF. Written as DNA, the CDR3 is TGTGCCAGCAGCGTAGGAGTGGGCGGGAGCTCCTACGAGCAGTACTTC.

In DNA, the CDR3 is TGTGCCACCAGTGATCGGGGCCCTTCGGAGCCCCAGCATTTT. Its translation is CATSDRGPSEPQHF. J is TRBJ1-5 and V is TRBV24-1, with D tentatively TRBD1 (5 bases). Germline CDR1 KGHDR, CDR2 SFDVKD. The CDR3 runs to 14 residues. Trimming stripped 3 bases from V and 8 bases from J, with 13 bases between.

V usage is TRBV20-1 and J usage is TRBJ2-7; TRBD1 matches at 7 bases. CDR3 length: 11 residues. CDR1 and CDR2 from the germline V gene are DFQATT and SNEGSKA (reference sequence). The trim removed 7 bases at V and 3 bases at J, leaving 3 bases unmatched. CDR3 sequence (DNA): TGCAGTGGGGGACAGCTCTACGAGCAGTACTTC. It translates to CSGGQLYEQYF.